The sample holds a few counts of the clone carrying this T cell receptor (beta chain). No antigen is known for it. CDR3 length: 12 amino acids. Per germline, CDR1 MNHEY and CDR2 SVGAGI. The V and J ends lost 4 bases and 6 bases respectively, with 10 bases between them. This sample is drawn from a study of identical twins. Whole-study results and caveats: Weaker excess twin sharing was observed in beta out-of-frame sequences.

TCRdb fed the 5' RACE reads into MiXCR, producing one record per CDR3 protein. This repertoire shows around 490,000 distinct CDR3 sequences, more than 13% found once; its top ten account for approximately 1%. Healthy Caucasian donors formed the entire cohort. The same sample was also used in a study of yellow fever vaccine responses in identical twins.

What was sequenced was CD4+ T cells sorted from blood. The chain couples TRBV6-5 to TRBJ2-7; D call uncertain. The receptor was derived from a young woman in good health. The CDR3 region is CASSLFGGEQYF. The CDR3 DNA reads as TGTGCCAGCAGTTTGTTTGGTGGCGAGCAGTACTTC.